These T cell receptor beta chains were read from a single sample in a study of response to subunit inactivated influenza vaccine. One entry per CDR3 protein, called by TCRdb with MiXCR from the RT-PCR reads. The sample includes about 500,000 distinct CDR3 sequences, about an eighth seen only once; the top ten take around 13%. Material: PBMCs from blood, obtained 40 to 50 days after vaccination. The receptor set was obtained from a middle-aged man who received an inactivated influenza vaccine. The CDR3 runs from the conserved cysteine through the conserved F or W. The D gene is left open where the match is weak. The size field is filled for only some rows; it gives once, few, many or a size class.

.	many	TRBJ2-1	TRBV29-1	TGCAGCGTACGATCCCCCGGCTACAATGAGCAGTTCTTC	CSVRSPGYNEQFF
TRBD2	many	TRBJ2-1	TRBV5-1	TGCGCCAGCAGCTCAAGCGGGGGGAACTACAATGAGCAGTTCTTC	CASSSSGGNYNEQFF
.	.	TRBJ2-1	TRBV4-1	TGCGCCAGCAGCCAAGATCAGACTACCCTAGCTGAGCAGTTCTTC	CASSQDQTTLAEQFF
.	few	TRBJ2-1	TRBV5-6	TGTGCCAGCAGCTCGACGCATTTCAATGAGCAGTTCTTC	CASSSTHFNEQFF
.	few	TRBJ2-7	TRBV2	TGTGCCAGCAGTGGGATAACAGGGTTCCCCTACGAGCAGTACTTC	CASSGITGFPYEQYF
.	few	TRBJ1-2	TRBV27	TGTGCCAGCAGTTTGACCCCCGAGACCGCGCGCTATGGCTACACCTTC	CASSLTPETARYGYTF
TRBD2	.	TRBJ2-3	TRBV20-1	TGCAGTGCTAGAGATATTCGGCTAGCGGGAGGATTAGGCACAGATACGCAGTATTTT	CSARDIRLAGGLGTDTQYF
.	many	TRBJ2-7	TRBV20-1	TGCAGTGCTAGAGCTCCAACAGGGAACTACGAGCAGTACTTC	CSARAPTGNYEQYF
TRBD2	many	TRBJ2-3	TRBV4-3	TGCGCCAGCAGCCAAGTCACCCGCGGGAGGACAGATACGCAGTATTTT	CASSQVTRGRTDTQYF
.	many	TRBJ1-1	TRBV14	TGTGCCAGCAGCCAATTGGGTAGAGGACCGAACACTGAAGCTTTCTTT	CASSQLGRGPNTEAFF
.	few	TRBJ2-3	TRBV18	TGTGCCAGCTCACGTACTGAGCTAGTAACAGATACGCAGTATTTT	CASSRTELVTDTQYF
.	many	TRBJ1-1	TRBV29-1	TGCAGCGTATTGGACAGCATGAACACTGAAGCTTTCTTT	CSVLDSMNTEAFF
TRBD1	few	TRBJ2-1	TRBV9	TGTGCCAGCAGCGTAGACGCCGGGACAGGATTTCGCGAGCAGTTCTTC	CASSVDAGTGFREQFF
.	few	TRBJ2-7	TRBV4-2	TGTGCCAGCAGCCAAGATCAGGACAGAATTTACGAGCAGTACTTC	CASSQDQDRIYEQYF
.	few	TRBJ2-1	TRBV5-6	TGTGCCAGCAGCGGGGCAGGAGGTGAGCAGTTCTTC	CASSGAGGEQFF
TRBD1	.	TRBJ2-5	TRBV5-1	TGCGCCAGCAGCTCCGGACAGGACCAAGAGACCCAGTACTTC	CASSSGQDQETQYF
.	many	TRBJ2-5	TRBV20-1	TGCAGTGCTAGGGTTTCGGGATCGGGCGGTCAAGAGACCCAGTACTTC	CSARVSGSGGQETQYF
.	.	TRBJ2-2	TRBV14	TGTGCCAGCAGCCAAGAACAGGGAGGCGGGGAGCTGTTTTTT	CASSQEQGGGELFF
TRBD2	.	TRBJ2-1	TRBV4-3	TGCGCCAGCAGCCAAGATCGATTTAGCGGGGGGTACAATGAGCAGTTCTTC	CASSQDRFSGGYNEQFF
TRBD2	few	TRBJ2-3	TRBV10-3	TGTGCCACCCGGGGGGGAATCCCCGATACGCAGTATTTT	CATRGGIPDTQYF
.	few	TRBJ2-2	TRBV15	TGTGCCACGATGACAAGCCTAACGAACACCGGGGAGCTGTTTTTT	CATMTSLTNTGELFF
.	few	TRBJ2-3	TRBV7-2	TGTGCCGGCGCCCGAGGATACACAGATACGCAGTATTTT	CAGARGYTDTQYF
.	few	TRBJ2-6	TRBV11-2	TGTGCCAGCAGCTTAGTAGGACGAGGGGGGGGCGCTGGGGCCAACGTCCTGACTTTC	CASSLVGRGGGAGANVLTF
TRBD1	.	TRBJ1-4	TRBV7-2	TGTGCCAGCAGCTTAGCGATGTACCGGGACAGGCGTGGAACTAATGAAAAACTGTTTTTT	CASSLAMYRDRRGTNEKLFF
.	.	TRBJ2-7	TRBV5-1	TGCGCCAGCAGCTTCTCTGAGTCCTACGAGCAGTACTTC	CASSFSESYEQYF
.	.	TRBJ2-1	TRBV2	TGTGCCAGCAGTGGGGGGGCCCCCCTCTCCTACAATGAGCAGTTCTTC	CASSGGAPLSYNEQFF
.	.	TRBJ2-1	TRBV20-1	TGCAGTGCGGACCATTGGGGGAGCGGAACCCCCTACAATGAGCAGTTCTTC	CSADHWGSGTPYNEQFF
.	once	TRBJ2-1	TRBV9	TGTGCCAGCAGCGTAACGGGCCTGCCTAACTACAATGAGCAGTTCTTC	CASSVTGLPNYNEQFF
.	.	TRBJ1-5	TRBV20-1	TGCAGTGCTAGAAACCCCCTCCTTAATCAGCCCCAGCATTTT	CSARNPLLNQPQHF
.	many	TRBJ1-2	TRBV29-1	TGCAGCGTCGCCGAGGGCTATAACTATGGCTACACCTTC	CSVAEGYNYGYTF
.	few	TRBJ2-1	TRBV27	TGTGCCAGCAGTTTAAGGGGGGGGCCTAGGAATGAGCAGTTCTTC	CASSLRGGPRNEQFF
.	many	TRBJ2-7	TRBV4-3	TGCGCCAGCAGCCAGGGGAGGGGGGTTTTCTACGAGCAGTACTTC	CASSQGRGVFYEQYF